This T cell receptor beta chain was sequenced in a study of T cells after yellow fever vaccination. Findings and limits, study-wide: Weaker overall, the secondary response nonetheless peaked faster (day 5 versus 15).

To note about this clonotype: Its antigen is still unknown.

TCRdb reprocessed the 5' RACE reads via MiXCR and lists one record per CDR3 protein. Of approximately 550,000 distinct CDR3 sequences in the sample, roughly 12% were seen once. Trimming removed 5 bases from V and 6 bases from J, with 9 bases in between. Germline loops: CDR1 LGHDT, CDR2 YNNKEL (reference sequence). This CDR3 contains 12 residues. The chain combines TRBV3-1 with TRBJ2-3; D not certain. This TCR derives from a man under 40 who received the YFV17D yellow fever vaccine. Sample: PBMCs, taken on the day of the yellow fever booster vaccination. The CDR3, as DNA: TGTGCCAGCAGCACCCGAGGCGATACGCAGTATTTT. Translation gives CASSTRGDTQYF.